Listed here are 8 T cell receptor beta chains from one sample, sequenced in a study of blood T cell repertoires in COVID-19. The protocol was immunoSEQ multiplex PCR, while the TCRdb copy is restricted to in-frame clones and leaves out a portion. The sample gives under 400,000 clones, about 91% of which show up once; 1.5% to 2% is in the top ten. Material for sequencing was peripheral blood. All receptors come from a woman under 40 with COVID-19, enrolled during active disease.

The J gene is TRBJ1-1, the V gene TRBV20-1, with D maybe TRBD1 (5 bases). The V gene lost 3 bases and the J gene lost 4 bases, with 15 bases spanning the gap. In germline, CDR1 is DFQATT, CDR2 SNEGSKA (reference sequence). This CDR3 comprises 14 residues. The CDR3 DNA reads as TGCAGTGCTAGTCCCCCGCCAGGGTTCACTGAAGCTTTCTTT. It yields the protein CSASPPPGFTEAFF.

To note about this clone: Other DNA variants within this sample encode the same CDR3. CDR3 protein: CASSFGGYEQYF. DNA of the CDR3: TGTGCCAGCAGTTTTGGCGGCTACGAGCAGTACTTC. The chain carries TRBV12-3 or TRBV12-4 and TRBJ2-7, with D unresolved. Trimming removed 3 bases from V and 3 bases from J, with 6 bases in between. The CDR3 covers 12 residues.

The chain is built from TRBV2 and TRBJ2-5; 12 bases fit TRBD2. The CDR3 totals 15 residues. The germline CDR1 and CDR2 sequences are SNHLY and FYNNEI. Unmatched junction bases numbered 5, after V lost 4 bases and J lost 5 bases. For the CDR3, the DNA is TGTGCCAGCAGTGTTAGACTAGCGGGGGCCGAGACCCAGTACTTC. Protein sequence: CASSVRLAGAETQYF.

The rearrangement uses TRBV6-6 and TRBJ2-7, with a possible D match to TRBD2 (5 bases). From germline, CDR1 is MNHNY and CDR2 SVGAGI (reference sequence). V was shortened by 4 bases and J by 3 bases, with 10 bases between the two germline ends. The CDR3 has 13 amino acids. CDR3: CASSSWTYYEQYV. CDR3 nucleotide sequence: TGTGCCAGCAGTTCCTGGACTTACTACGAGCAGTACGTC.

V is TRBV30 and J is TRBJ1-2, with TRBD1 matching over 11 bases. The CDR3 is made up of 13 amino acids. Germline assignment: CDR1 GTSNPN and CDR2 SVGIG (reference sequence). The CDR3 spells CAGGTGGYYGYTF. Here the CDR3 DNA reads TGTGCGGGGGGGACAGGGGGGTACTATGGCTACACCTTC.

The rearrangement links TRBV19 to TRBJ1-2; TRBD1 aligns across 7 bases. CDR3 length equals 13 residues. Germline CDR1 reads LNHDA; CDR2 reads SQIVND (reference sequence). V shed 6 bases, J shed 7 bases, and the junction held 8 bases outside the gene matches. The CDR3 bases are TGTGCCAGTAGAACGGGACAGCTAGCTGGCTACACCTTC. Residues: CASRTGQLAGYTF.

The V call is TRBV19, the J call TRBJ1-2; D is perhaps TRBD1 (6 bases). CDR3 size: 12 residues. Germline CDR1 reads LNHDA; CDR2 reads SQIVND (reference sequence). Trimming took off 8 bases at V and 6 bases at J, with 13 bases between the two ends. The CDR3 protein is CASYQGGDGYTF. In DNA, the CDR3 is TGTGCCAGTTATCAAGGGGGAGATGGCTACACCTTC.

In DNA form, the CDR3 reads TGCGCCAGCAGGGGGTCCACAGGGGAAACTGAAGCTTTCTTT. It translates to CASRGSTGETEAFF. The rearrangement joins TRBV5-1 to TRBJ1-1; 7 positions match TRBD1. The germline CDR1 and CDR2 sequences are SGHRS and YFSETQ. The ends lost 5 bases at V and 5 bases at J; junction bases unmatched: 9. The length of the CDR3 is 14 residues.